This T cell receptor beta chain was identified in a study of beta chain features in type 1 diabetes. Sorting of CD4+ naive, central memory, regulatory and stem cell-like memory cells was performed via CD45RO/CCR7/CD25/CD127/CD95/CD27. The authors reverse transcribed all of the isolated RNA, so sequencing captured expressed TCRB transcripts. Some clones are missing from TCRdb's copy, which holds only in-frame ones; the method was immunoSEQ multiplex PCR. This sample has 300,000 or so clones, with around an eighth found just once. Germline CDR1 LGHNA, CDR2 YNFKEQ. V was shortened by 0 bases and J by 7 bases, with 16 bases between the two germline ends. CDR3 length equals 15 residues. Findings and caveats of the study: Researchers reported that naive, central memory and Treg TCRB repertoires appeared more similar in patients than in healthy donors. Type 1 diabetes patients had fewer VDJ junction insertions and more deletions. Among all four CD4+ subsets, Type 1 diabetes patients had TCRB CDR3s that were moderately but significantly shorter.

This clone was counted only a few times. Its antigen remains unidentified. The origin of this receptor is a man aged 30-40 years with type 1 diabetes. The chain has TRBV4-2 and TRBJ2-7; D gene uncertain. Sequences were obtained from naive CD4+ T cells from blood. The CDR3 loop reads CASSQESSLFLEQYF. The CDR3 region has the DNA TGTGCCAGCAGCCAAGAAAGCTCTCTTTTTTTGGAGCAGTACTTC.